The T cell receptor (beta chain) under discussion was sequenced for a study of post-analysis software for immune sequencing data. Study details: Disease courses included relapsing-remitting, secondary progressive and progressive-relapsing multiple sclerosis.

This clonotype was found a few times. What it binds is unknown. V dropped 5 bases and J dropped 4 bases, with 15 bases sitting between them. This CDR3 is 14 amino acids long. Germline CDR1 and CDR2: SGHVS and FQNEAQ. Study observations and caveats: Compared against controls, patients with multiple sclerosis displayed significantly lower normalized Chao1 diversity. Five TRBV segments were significantly more frequent in patients than in controls. TRBV5-6, TRBV5-1 and TRBV20-1 were among these segments.

Libraries were made from TCR beta cDNA, and they carried unique molecular identifiers. Researchers reported some 500,000 cDNA molecules coming from roughly 0.93 to 9.6 million T cells. Each CDR3 protein is one row after TCRdb ran MiXCR on the PCR reads. This table has about 770,000 distinct CDR3 sequences, roughly 46% appearing once. This rearrangement joins TRBV7-8 to TRBJ2-7; TRBD2 is a possible D gene (5 bases). This clonotype was sampled from a girl between 5 and 17 years old with multiple sclerosis. The sample comprised blood. CDR3 bases: TGTGCCAGCAGCCCGGTACTAGTGGCGTACGAGCAGTACTTC. Amino acids: CASSPVLVAYEQYF.